The 22 T cell receptor beta chains listed next were all sequenced from one sample in a study of shared clonotypes between healthy human individuals. Clones were read by immunoSEQ multiplex PCR, and TCRdb kept only the in-frame ones, dropping some. The sample carries roughly 510,000 clones, over 60% recorded once. The material sequenced was PBMCs. The receptors here all came from a woman in her thirties or forties in good health. Some clones in this sample may be carry-over from other donors' samples.

The rearrangement uses TRBV7-8 and TRBJ2-7; tentatively, D is TRBD1 (5 bases). The length of the CDR3 is 14 residues. Per the germline V gene, CDR1 is SGHVS and CDR2 is FQNEAQ. V lost 5 bases, J lost 2 bases, and 13 bases lay in between. CDR3 protein: CASSLTVSTYEQYF. CDR3 nucleotide sequence: TGTGCCAGCAGCCTGACAGTTTCAACCTACGAGCAGTACTTC.

The rearrangement uses TRBV2 and TRBJ1-1, with no clear D. V was clipped by 6 bases and J by 0 bases, with 8 bases between them. Germline V gene data show CDR1 as SNHLY and CDR2 as FYNNEI. The CDR3 consists of 13 residues. CDR3 sequence (DNA): TGTGCCAGCAGAAGGGTCCTGAACACTGAAGCTTTCTTT. Protein product: CASRRVLNTEAFF.

The CDR3 DNA reads TGTGCCAGCAGTGAATATATTCTGCTGAGCGGGAGGGCTAACGAGCAGTACTTC. Encoded protein: CASSEYILLSGRANEQYF. The rearrangement links TRBV25-1 to TRBJ2-7; TRBD2 agrees at 10 bases. In germline, CDR1 is MGHDK, CDR2 SYGVNS. CDR3 size: 18 residues. Unmatched junction bases numbered 13, after V lost 0 bases and J lost 5 bases.

About this clone itself: A far larger clone is one nucleotide away, so this likely arose from a read error. The chain recombines TRBV7-2 with TRBJ2-7, with D possibly matching TRBD1 (5 bases). The CDR3 is 14 amino acids. Germline V CDR1 and CDR2: SGHTA, FQGNSA. The CDR3 DNA sequence: TGTGCCGGCAGTTTCTTTGACAGATCCTACGAGCAGTACTTC. Protein: CAGSFFDRSYEQYF.

The chain combines TRBV28 with TRBJ1-1, with 8 positions matching TRBD1. CDR3 size: 16 residues. V shed 5 bases and J 2 bases; nucleotides not matched to a gene: 10. Germline V gene lookup returns CDR1 MDHEN and CDR2 SYDVKM. As DNA, the CDR3 is TGTGCCAGCAGTCCCTTGAGACAGGGGATAAACACTGAAGCTTTCTTT. It encodes CASSPLRQGINTEAFF.

The chain has TRBV9 and TRBJ1-2, with D possibly TRBD1 on 6 matching bases. V was cut by 0 bases and J by 4 bases, with 10 bases left in between. The CDR3 is 14 amino acids. The germline gives CDR1 SGDLS, CDR2 YYNGEE. DNA for the CDR3: TGTGCCAGCAGCGTAGACAGGGTCGGCTATGGCTACACCTTC. Its translation is CASSVDRVGYGYTF. Full variable domain (remainder filled in from reference TRBV9 and TRBJ1-2): DSGVTQTPKHLITATGQRVTLRCSPRSGDLSVYWYQQSLDQGLQFLIQYYNGEERAKGNILERFSAQQFPDLHSELNLSSLELGDSALYFCASSVDRVGYGYTFGSGTRLTVV.

The rearrangement joins TRBV18 to TRBJ2-1; perhaps TRBD1 as D (5 bases). Trimming left V 1 base short and J 6 bases short, with 25 bases between. Germline-derived CDR1 and CDR2 are KGHSH and LQKENI. This CDR3 spans 19 amino acids. The CDR3 protein is CASSPRPGGAPTSGNEQFF. CDR3 bases: TGTGCCAGCTCACCACGACCAGGTGGGGCCCCGACCTCCGGCAATGAGCAGTTCTTC.

V is TRBV11-2 and J is TRBJ2-7; 7 bases agree with TRBD2. With 1 base clipped from V and 0 bases from J, the junction kept 6 bases outside the gene matches. This CDR3 has 16 residues. Looked up from germline, CDR1 is SGHAT and CDR2 is FQNNGV. CDR3 loop: CASSLVAGAHSYEQYF. CDR3 coding DNA: TGTGCCAGCAGCTTAGTGGCGGGAGCCCACTCCTACGAGCAGTACTTC.

CDR3 DNA: TGTGCCAGCAGTCACCGGACAGGTTACTCCTACGAGCAGTACTTC. Protein: CASSHRTGYSYEQYF. The V gene is TRBV28, the J gene TRBJ2-7, with 7 bases lining up with TRBD1. Germline V lookup: CDR1 MDHEN, CDR2 SYDVKM. Trimming at V came to 5 bases and at J to 0 bases, leaving 7 bases not matched to a gene. The CDR3 length is 15 residues. Based on the CDR3 plus reference TRBV28 and TRBJ2-7, the full variable domain is DVKVTQSSRYLVKRTGEKVFLECVQDMDHENMFWYRQDPGLGLRLIYFSYDVKMKEKGDIPEGYSVSREKKERFSLILESASTNQTSMYLCASSHRTGYSYEQYFGPGTRLTVT.

This rearrangement joins TRBV7-2 to TRBJ1-2; TRBD1 aligns across 8 bases. Germline trimming cut 5 bases from V and 5 bases from J; bases unmatched to any gene: 16. The CDR3 contains 17 residues. Per germline, CDR1 SGHTA and CDR2 FQGNSA. CDR3 bases: TGTGCCAGCAGCCAGGGTCCCCCAGGGGGCGTCTCTTATGGCTACACCTTC. It is translated as CASSQGPPGGVSYGYTF.

This chain joins TRBV6-5 and TRBJ1-5; 10 nucleotides line up with TRBD1. The J segment lost 10 bases and the V segment lost 7 bases, leaving 10 bases of the junction unmatched. This CDR3 region has 14 residues. Germline loops: CDR1 MNHEY, CDR2 SVGAGI. In nucleotides, the CDR3 is TGTGCCAGCAAGCGGAAGGACAGGGGGGGACCCCAGCATTTT. It encodes CASKRKDRGGPQHF.

The chain joins TRBV4-2 to TRBJ1-5; D is uncertain. Germline V lookup: CDR1 LGHNA, CDR2 YNFKEQ. This CDR3 region has 16 residues. The V and J ends lost 0 bases and 0 bases respectively, with 9 bases between them. This chain's CDR3 is CASSQEGHLSNQPQHF. CDR3 nucleotide sequence: TGTGCCAGCAGCCAAGAGGGCCACCTTAGCAATCAGCCCCAGCATTTT.

This rearrangement joins TRBV5-1 to TRBJ2-7, with D possibly being TRBD1 (6 bases). Germline-derived CDR1 and CDR2 are SGHRS and YFSETQ. This CDR3 has 14 residues. Trimming removed 2 bases at V and 4 bases at J, with 13 bases between. CDR3 in DNA: TGCGCCAGCAGCTTAGGCCAGGGGATGTACGAGCAGTACTTC. Translated: CASSLGQGMYEQYF.

This chain joins TRBV28 and TRBJ2-2; TRBD2 matches 7 bases. After removal of 6 bases from V and 4 bases from J, the junction contained 11 bases not matched to a gene. Germline V CDR1 and CDR2: MDHEN, SYDVKM. The CDR3 spans 16 residues. The DNA for the CDR3 is TGTGCCAGCAGCCTCTCTCGGCCTAGCGGCACCGGGGAGCTGTTTTTT. Translating it yields CASSLSRPSGTGELFF. Using reference TRBV28 and TRBJ2-2 for the parts outside the CDR3, the full variable domain is DVKVTQSSRYLVKRTGEKVFLECVQDMDHENMFWYRQDPGLGLRLIYFSYDVKMKEKGDIPEGYSVSREKKERFSLILESASTNQTSMYLCASSLSRPSGTGELFFGEGSRLTVL.

CDR3 sequence: CASSLSGAEQYF. CDR3 in DNA: TGTGCCAGCAGCTTATCAGGGGCCGAGCAGTACTTC. This chain uses TRBV7-9 with TRBJ2-7; a weak D match, TRBD1 (6 bases). The CDR3 covers 12 residues. The V end was cut by 2 bases, the J end by 6 bases, with 8 bases between. CDR1 and CDR2 from the germline V gene are SEHNR and FQNEAQ (reference sequence).

This clone was counted a single time. V is TRBV28 and J is TRBJ2-2; 7 bases are a match to TRBD1. From germline, CDR1 is MDHEN and CDR2 SYDVKM. J was trimmed by 6 bases and V by 6 bases; bases with no gene match: 7. The CDR3 has 14 amino acids. The CDR3 DNA sequence: TGTGCCAGCAGGAAACAGGGGAGCGCCGGGGAGCTGTTTTTT. Protein product: CASRKQGSAGELFF.

The rearrangement joins TRBV6-5 to TRBJ1-1; D is ambiguous. Germline V gene data show CDR1 as MNHEY and CDR2 as SVGAGI. The CDR3 runs to 11 residues. Trimming cost V 9 bases and J 4 bases, with 9 bases left between them. The CDR3 is CASLSGTEAFF. CDR3 in DNA: TGTGCCAGTCTGAGTGGCACTGAAGCTTTCTTT.

Points on this clone: This likely came from a read error, as a far larger clone is one base away. The conserved phenylalanine or tryptophan is not found at the CDR3 terminus, so this likely reflects a read error. This chain joins TRBV4-3 and TRBJ2-7, with a weak D call TRBD2 (6 bases). Trimming took 3 bases from V and 6 from J, leaving 21 bases between them. The germline CDR1 and CDR2 sequences are LGHNA and YSLEER. CDR3 length: 16 residues. The chain's CDR3 is CASSQGLSGLRAEQYL. DNA of the CDR3: TGCGCCAGCAGCCAGGGATTATCGGGACTCCGGGCCGAGCAGTACCTC.

The J gene is TRBJ2-1, the V gene TRBV19, with 10 bases fitting TRBD2. The CDR3 is 15 residues long. Germline CDR1 and CDR2: LNHDA and SQIVND (reference sequence). The V and J ends lost 3 bases and 4 bases, in that order; junction bases with no gene match: 3. In nucleotides, the CDR3 is TGTGCCAGTAGTATGGGGACTAGCGTATACAATGAGCAGTTCTTC. Translating gives CASSMGTSVYNEQFF. Full variable domain (remainder filled in from reference TRBV19 and TRBJ2-1): DGGITQSPKYLFRKEGQNVTLSCEQNLNHDAMYWYRQDPGQGLRLIYYSQIVNDFQKGDIAEGYSVSREKKESFPLTVTSAQKNPTAFYLCASSMGTSVYNEQFFGPGTRLTVL.

This clone was observed once. The chain couples TRBV5-1 to TRBJ2-5; 10 bases are shared with TRBD1. There are 14 residues in the CDR3. V lost 4 bases to trimming and J lost 4 bases; unmatched junction nucleotides: 4. Germline CDR1 SGHRS, CDR2 YFSETQ. Here the CDR3 DNA reads TGCGCCAGCAGCGCGGGACAGGGGTCAGAGACCCAGTACTTC. Amino acid sequence: CASSAGQGSETQYF.

This chain joins TRBV5-4 and TRBJ2-5, with TRBD1 matching over 8 bases. The V gene's germline CDR1 is SGHNT and CDR2 YYREEE (reference sequence). The CDR3 spans 14 residues. After removal of 3 bases from V and 1 base from J, the junction contained 2 bases not matched to a gene. The DNA of the CDR3 is TGTGCCAGCAGCTGGACAGGGCCCCAAGAGACCCAGTACTTC. Protein sequence: CASSWTGPQETQYF.

The chain combines TRBV27 with TRBJ1-4; maybe TRBD1 (5 bases). The CDR3 is made up of 14 amino acids. Between the trimmed V and J ends, which lost 5 bases and 7 bases, there was a span of 14 bases. Per germline, CDR1 MNHEY and CDR2 SMNVEV (reference sequence). The CDR3 loop is CASSGQGFGEKLFF. CDR3 coding DNA: TGTGCCAGCAGTGGCCAGGGTTTCGGTGAAAAACTGTTTTTT. Full variable domain (remainder filled in from reference TRBV27 and TRBJ1-4): EAQVTQNPRYLITVTGKKLTVTCSQNMNHEYMSWYRQDPGLGLRQIYYSMNVEVTDKGDVPEGYKVSRKEKRNFPLILESPSPNQTSLYFCASSGQGFGEKLFFGSGTQLSVL.